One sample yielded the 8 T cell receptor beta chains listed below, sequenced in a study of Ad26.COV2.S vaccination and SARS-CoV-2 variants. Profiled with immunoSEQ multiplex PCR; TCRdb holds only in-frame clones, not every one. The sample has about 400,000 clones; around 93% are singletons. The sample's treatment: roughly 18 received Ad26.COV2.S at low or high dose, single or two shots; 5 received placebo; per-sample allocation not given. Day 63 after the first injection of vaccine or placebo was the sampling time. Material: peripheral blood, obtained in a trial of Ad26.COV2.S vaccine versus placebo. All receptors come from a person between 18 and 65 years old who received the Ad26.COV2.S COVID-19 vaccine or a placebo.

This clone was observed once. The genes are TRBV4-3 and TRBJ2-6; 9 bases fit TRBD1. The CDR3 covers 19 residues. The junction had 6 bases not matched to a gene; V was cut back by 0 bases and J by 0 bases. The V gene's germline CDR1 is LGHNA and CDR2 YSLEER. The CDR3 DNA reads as TGCGCCAGCAGCCAAGACCCGGGACAGGGACACTCTGGGGCCAACGTCCTGACTTTC. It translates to CASSQDPGQGHSGANVLTF.

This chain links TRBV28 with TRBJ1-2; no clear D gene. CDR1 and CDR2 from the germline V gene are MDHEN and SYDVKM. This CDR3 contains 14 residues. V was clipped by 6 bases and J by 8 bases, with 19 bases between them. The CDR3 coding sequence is TGTGCCAGCAGCGACTCCCTCAACCAGCGGGGCTACACCTTC. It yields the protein CASSDSLNQRGYTF.

CDR3 nucleotides: TGTGCCAGCAGTGGACAGGGAGGGTACAGCTCTGGGGCCAACGTCCTGACTTTC. Protein: CASSGQGGYSSGANVLTF. This chain connects TRBV2 to TRBJ2-6; D tentatively fits TRBD1 or TRBD2 (7 bases each). Trimming removed 4 bases at V and 0 bases at J, with 16 bases between. This CDR3 has 18 amino acids. Germline CDR1 SNHLY, CDR2 FYNNEI.

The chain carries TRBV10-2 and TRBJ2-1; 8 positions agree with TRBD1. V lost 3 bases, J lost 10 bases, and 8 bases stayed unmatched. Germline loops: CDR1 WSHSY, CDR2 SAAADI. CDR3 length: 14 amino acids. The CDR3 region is CASSDYLQGGEQFF. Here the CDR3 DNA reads TGCGCCAGCAGTGACTACCTACAGGGGGGCGAGCAGTTCTTC.

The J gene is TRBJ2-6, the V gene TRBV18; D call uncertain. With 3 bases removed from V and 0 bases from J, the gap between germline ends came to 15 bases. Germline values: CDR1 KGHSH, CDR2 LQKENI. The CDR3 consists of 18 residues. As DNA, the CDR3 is TGTGCCAGCTCACCCACCCCACGGAGCCACTCTGGGGCCAACGTCCTGACTTTC. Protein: CASSPTPRSHSGANVLTF.

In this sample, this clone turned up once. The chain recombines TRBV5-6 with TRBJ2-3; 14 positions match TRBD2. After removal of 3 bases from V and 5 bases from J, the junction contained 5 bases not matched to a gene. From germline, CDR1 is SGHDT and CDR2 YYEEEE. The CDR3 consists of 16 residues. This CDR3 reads CASSWTSGGSVDTQYF. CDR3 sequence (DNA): TGTGCCAGCAGCTGGACTAGCGGGGGGAGCGTAGATACGCAGTATTTT.

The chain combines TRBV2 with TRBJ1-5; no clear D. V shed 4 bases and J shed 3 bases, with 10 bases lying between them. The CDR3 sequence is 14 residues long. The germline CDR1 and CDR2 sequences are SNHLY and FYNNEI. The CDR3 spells CASSGEHLNQPQHF. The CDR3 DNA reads TGTGCCAGCAGTGGGGAACACCTCAATCAGCCCCAGCATTTT.

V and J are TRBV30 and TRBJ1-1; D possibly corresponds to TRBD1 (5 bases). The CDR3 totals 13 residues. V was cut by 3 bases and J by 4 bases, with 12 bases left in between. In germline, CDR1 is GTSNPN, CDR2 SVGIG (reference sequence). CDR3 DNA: TGTGCCTGGAGGGGGGGTGTGGGCACTGAAGCTTTCTTT. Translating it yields CAWRGGVGTEAFF. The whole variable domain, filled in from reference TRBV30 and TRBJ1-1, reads SQTIHQWPATLVQPVGSPLSLECTVEGTSNPNLYWYRQAAGRGLQLLFYSVGIGQISSEVPQNLSASRPQDRQFILSSKKLLLSDSGFYLCAWRGGVGTEAFFGQGTRLTVV.